These T cell receptor beta chains were read from a single sample in a study of blood T cell repertoires in COVID-19. Profiling relied on immunoSEQ multiplex PCR, and the TCRdb table lists in-frame clones only, not all of them. Among fewer than 80,000 clones listed, around 80% were seen once. Sequencing used peripheral blood. The receptors stem from a human donor in a cohort sampled during active COVID-19. The CDR3 runs from the conserved cysteine through the conserved F or W. D genes are given only for firm matches. Clone size is shown for a subset of rows, as once, few, many or a class of expanded clone.

v_gene: TRBV5-1
j_gene: TRBJ2-3
abundance: NA
d_gene: TRBD2
CDR3nt: TGCGCCAGCAGAACAGGCGCGGGACTAGCGGGAGTTGATACGCAGTATTTT
CDR3aa: CASRTGAGLAGVDTQYF

v_gene: TRBV5-1
j_gene: TRBJ2-1
abundance: NA
d_gene: NA
CDR3nt: TGCGCCAGCAGCTTTTTAAATGAGCAGTTCTTC
CDR3aa: CASSFLNEQFF

v_gene: TRBV5-1
j_gene: TRBJ2-1
abundance: few
d_gene: TRBD2
CDR3nt: TGCGCCAGCCAACTTCTAGCGGGAGTTAACAATGAGCAGTTCTTC
CDR3aa: CASQLLAGVNNEQFF

v_gene: TRBV10-2
j_gene: TRBJ2-7
abundance: NA
d_gene: TRBD1
CDR3nt: TGCGCCAGCAGTACTCCGGGACAGGTGGCCTACGAGCAGTACTTC
CDR3aa: CASSTPGQVAYEQYF

v_gene: TRBV3-1/TRBV3-2
j_gene: TRBJ2-7
abundance: NA
d_gene: NA
CDR3nt: TGTGCCAGCAGCCGATTAGGACATTCCCCGTACGAGCAGTACTTC
CDR3aa: CASSRLGHSPYEQYF

v_gene: TRBV6-4
j_gene: TRBJ2-7
abundance: NA
d_gene: NA
CDR3nt: TGTGCCAGAAAAGGTCCCTCCGGGACTGCCCCCTACGAGCAGTACTTC
CDR3aa: CARKGPSGTAPYEQYF

v_gene: TRBV4-1
j_gene: TRBJ1-6
abundance: NA
d_gene: NA
CDR3nt: TGCGCCAGCAGCCAAGATCGGTCCTATAATTCACCCCTCCACTTT
CDR3aa: CASSQDRSYNSPLHF

v_gene: TRBV14
j_gene: TRBJ2-7
abundance: NA
d_gene: TRBD1
CDR3nt: TGTGCCAGCAGCCAAAGACCGGGACAGGGGTCCTACGAGCAGTACTTC
CDR3aa: CASSQRPGQGSYEQYF

v_gene: TRBV7-9
j_gene: TRBJ2-7
abundance: NA
d_gene: NA
CDR3nt: TGTGCCAGCAGCTTGGGGGCTTCGGGACCTAATTACGAGCAGTACTTC
CDR3aa: CASSLGASGPNYEQYF

v_gene: TRBV9
j_gene: TRBJ1-2
abundance: NA
d_gene: NA
CDR3nt: TGTGCCAGCAGCGTCAGGACTCTCAACTATGGCTACACCTTC
CDR3aa: CASSVRTLNYGYTF

v_gene: TRBV5-5
j_gene: TRBJ2-7
abundance: NA
d_gene: TRBD1
CDR3nt: TGTGCCAGCAGCTTGGGGACAGGGGGCCACGAGCAGTACTTC
CDR3aa: CASSLGTGGHEQYF

v_gene: TRBV28
j_gene: TRBJ1-2
abundance: NA
d_gene: NA
CDR3nt: TGTGCCAGCAGGTTCCCCCCAGGGGCCGGCTATGGCTACACCTTC
CDR3aa: CASRFPPGAGYGYTF

v_gene: TRBV10-3
j_gene: TRBJ2-3
abundance: NA
d_gene: NA
CDR3nt: TGTGCCATCAGTGAGTCGGGCTTCGATACGCAGTATTTT
CDR3aa: CAISESGFDTQYF

v_gene: TRBV4-2
j_gene: TRBJ1-2
abundance: once
d_gene: NA
CDR3nt: TGTGCCAGCAGCCAAGAAGAGGGTAGGTGGGAGGATGGCTACACCTTC
CDR3aa: CASSQEEGRWEDGYTF

v_gene: TRBV7-2
j_gene: TRBJ1-6
abundance: NA
d_gene: NA
CDR3nt: TGTGCCAGCAGCTTAGCGAGCGGGGGCGGATATAATTCACCCCTCCACTTT
CDR3aa: CASSLASGGGYNSPLHF

v_gene: TRBV10-3
j_gene: TRBJ2-7
abundance: NA
d_gene: NA
CDR3nt: TGTGCCATCAGTGAGGTCCAGGGCTACGAGCAGTACTTC
CDR3aa: CAISEVQGYEQYF

v_gene: TRBV9
j_gene: TRBJ2-7
abundance: NA
d_gene: NA
CDR3nt: TGTGCCAGCAGCGTAGAGCAGGGGCCTTACGAGCAGTACTTC
CDR3aa: CASSVEQGPYEQYF

v_gene: TRBV30
j_gene: TRBJ1-2
abundance: few
d_gene: TRBD1
CDR3nt: TGTGCCTGGAGTGGAGACGGACAGGGCAGCTACACCTTC
CDR3aa: CAWSGDGQGSYTF

v_gene: TRBV27
j_gene: TRBJ2-2
abundance: NA
d_gene: NA
CDR3nt: TGTGCCAGCAGCCGCCCAGGGTTCACCGGGGAGCTGTTTTTT
CDR3aa: CASSRPGFTGELFF

v_gene: TRBV2
j_gene: TRBJ2-3
abundance: once
d_gene: TRBD2
CDR3nt: TGTGCCAGCAGCCTTAGCGGGAAAAAAGATACGCAGTATTTT
CDR3aa: CASSLSGKKDTQYF

v_gene: TRBV9
j_gene: TRBJ1-1
abundance: NA
d_gene: NA
CDR3nt: TGTGCCAGCAGCGTATTGGGGAGGGAGACTGAAGCTTTCTTT
CDR3aa: CASSVLGRETEAFF

v_gene: TRBV7-2
j_gene: TRBJ2-7
abundance: NA
d_gene: TRBD1
CDR3nt: TGTGCCAGCAGCAACCGGGACAGGGCGGGCGAGCAGTACTTC
CDR3aa: CASSNRDRAGEQYF

v_gene: TRBV5-1
j_gene: TRBJ2-3
abundance: NA
d_gene: NA
CDR3nt: TGCGCCAGCAGCCTTAGAACAGATACGCAGTATTTT
CDR3aa: CASSLRTDTQYF

v_gene: TRBV21-1
j_gene: TRBJ2-2
abundance: few
d_gene: NA
CDR3nt: TGTGCCAGCAACCACTCTCCGGGGACCGGGGAGCTGTTTTTT
CDR3aa: CASNHSPGTGELFF

v_gene: TRBV5-5
j_gene: TRBJ1-4
abundance: NA
d_gene: TRBD1
CDR3nt: TGTGCCAGCAGAACCCAGGGACAGGAGAATGAAAAACTGTTTTTT
CDR3aa: CASRTQGQENEKLFF

v_gene: TRBV6-5
j_gene: TRBJ1-6
abundance: NA
d_gene: TRBD1
CDR3nt: TGTGCCAGCATGGTCAGGGGGTTGTCACCCCTCCACTTT
CDR3aa: CASMVRGLSPLHF

v_gene: TRBV7-2
j_gene: TRBJ1-5
abundance: NA
d_gene: NA
CDR3nt: TGTGCCAGCAGTTACCGAGCCGGCAATCAGCCCCAGCATTTT
CDR3aa: CASSYRAGNQPQHF

v_gene: TRBV7-2
j_gene: TRBJ2-7
abundance: few
d_gene: TRBD2
CDR3nt: TGTGCCAGCAGCATTAGCGGGGCCTACGAGCAGTACTTC
CDR3aa: CASSISGAYEQYF

v_gene: TRBV7-9
j_gene: TRBJ2-7
abundance: few
d_gene: TRBD2
CDR3nt: TGTGCCAGCAGCTTAGTTGTGACTAGCGGGAGAATCAAGCCCTACGAGCAGTACTTC
CDR3aa: CASSLVVTSGRIKPYEQYF

v_gene: TRBV13
j_gene: TRBJ2-7
abundance: few
d_gene: NA
CDR3nt: TGTGCCAGCAGCTCCCCTGACAGGCACTACGAGCAGTACTTC
CDR3aa: CASSSPDRHYEQYF

v_gene: TRBV7-8
j_gene: TRBJ2-2
abundance: NA
d_gene: TRBD2
CDR3nt: TGTGCCAGCAGCTTAGTAGCGGGAGACAGGGAGCTGTTTTTT
CDR3aa: CASSLVAGDRELFF

v_gene: TRBV20-1
j_gene: TRBJ1-6
abundance: NA
d_gene: NA
CDR3nt: TGCAGTGCTAGTGGGCAGAATAATTCACCCCTCCACTTT
CDR3aa: CSASGQNNSPLHF

v_gene: TRBV6-2/TRBV6-3
j_gene: TRBJ1-4
abundance: medium-sized
d_gene: NA
CDR3nt: TGTGCCAGCAGTTACAGCGCAAACGGAAAACTGTTTTTT
CDR3aa: CASSYSANGKLFF

v_gene: TRBV27
j_gene: TRBJ2-3
abundance: NA
d_gene: NA
CDR3nt: TGTGCCAGCAGTTTTACTCTAAGAGATACGCAGTATTTT
CDR3aa: CASSFTLRDTQYF

v_gene: TRBV12-3/TRBV12-4
j_gene: TRBJ2-7
abundance: NA
d_gene: TRBD2
CDR3nt: TGTGCCAGCAGTTTAGGGACTAGCATCGAGCAGTACTTC
CDR3aa: CASSLGTSIEQYF

v_gene: TRBV10-3
j_gene: TRBJ1-1
abundance: NA
d_gene: NA
CDR3nt: TGTGCCATCAGTGAGTCTTGGAGCACTGAAGCTTTCTTT
CDR3aa: CAISESWSTEAFF

v_gene: TRBV15
j_gene: TRBJ2-1
abundance: NA
d_gene: NA
CDR3nt: TGTGCCACCAGCAGAGATCTGCGGGGAAACAATGAGCAGTTCTTC
CDR3aa: CATSRDLRGNNEQFF

v_gene: TRBV30
j_gene: TRBJ1-5
abundance: NA
d_gene: TRBD1
CDR3nt: TGTGCCTGGAGTCTCCCGGGACAGTTCAATCAGCCCCAGCATTTT
CDR3aa: CAWSLPGQFNQPQHF

v_gene: TRBV7-8
j_gene: TRBJ1-1
abundance: NA
d_gene: NA
CDR3nt: TGTGCCAGCAGCTTAACCTCAGGGACAACTGAAGCTTTCTTT
CDR3aa: CASSLTSGTTEAFF

v_gene: TRBV7-9
j_gene: TRBJ2-1
abundance: NA
d_gene: TRBD1
CDR3nt: TGTGCCAGCAGCTCAAGCCCGGGACAGGAGATCCTCAGGGAGCAGTTCTTC
CDR3aa: CASSSSPGQEILREQFF

v_gene: TRBV28
j_gene: TRBJ1-2
abundance: NA
d_gene: TRBD1
CDR3nt: TGTGCCAGCATCAACCCGACAGGGAGGGGCTACACCTTC
CDR3aa: CASINPTGRGYTF